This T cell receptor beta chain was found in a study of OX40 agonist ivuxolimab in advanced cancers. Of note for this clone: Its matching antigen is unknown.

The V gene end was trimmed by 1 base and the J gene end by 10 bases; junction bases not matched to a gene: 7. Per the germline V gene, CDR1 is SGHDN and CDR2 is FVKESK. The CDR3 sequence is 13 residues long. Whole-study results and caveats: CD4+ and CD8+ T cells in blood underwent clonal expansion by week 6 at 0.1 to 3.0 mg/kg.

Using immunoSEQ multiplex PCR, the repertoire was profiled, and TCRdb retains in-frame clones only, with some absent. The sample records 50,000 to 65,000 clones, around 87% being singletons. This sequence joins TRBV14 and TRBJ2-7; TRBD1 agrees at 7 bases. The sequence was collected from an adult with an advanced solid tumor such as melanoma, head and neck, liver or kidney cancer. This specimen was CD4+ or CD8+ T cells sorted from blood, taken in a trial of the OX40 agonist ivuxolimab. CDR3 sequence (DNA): TGTGCCAGCAGCCAAGGATACAGGGGCACCCAGTACTTC. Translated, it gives CASSQGYRGTQYF.